This TCR beta chain emerged from a study of blood T cells in healthy people across ages. The CDR3 loop spans 15 amino acids. Germline assignment: CDR1 SGHTA and CDR2 FQGNSA. Trimming cost V 4 bases and J 1 base; bases outside gene matches: 4. Primers used in a second PCR of roughly 7 to 12 cycles were a sample-barcoded 5' primer and a J-beta primer mix. Each single sample gave us at least 2.5 million CDR3-containing paired-end reads. TCRdb re-called the 5' RACE reads through MiXCR, storing one row per CDR3 protein. Here the sample spans around 500,000 distinct CDR3 sequences, about 26% being singletons. This clonotype was seen many times. The sample also formed part of further work on T cells of mothers and their children. That source adds: A few mothers and their six children, all healthy Caucasians, donated.

This receptor was taken from a boy aged 2-15 years in good health. Material for sequencing was blood. The chain is built from TRBV7-2 and TRBJ2-1; 7 nucleotides line up with TRBD2. The CDR3 region is CASSSTSLSYNEQFF. For the CDR3, the DNA is TGTGCCAGCAGCTCGACTAGCTTATCCTACAATGAGCAGTTCTTC.